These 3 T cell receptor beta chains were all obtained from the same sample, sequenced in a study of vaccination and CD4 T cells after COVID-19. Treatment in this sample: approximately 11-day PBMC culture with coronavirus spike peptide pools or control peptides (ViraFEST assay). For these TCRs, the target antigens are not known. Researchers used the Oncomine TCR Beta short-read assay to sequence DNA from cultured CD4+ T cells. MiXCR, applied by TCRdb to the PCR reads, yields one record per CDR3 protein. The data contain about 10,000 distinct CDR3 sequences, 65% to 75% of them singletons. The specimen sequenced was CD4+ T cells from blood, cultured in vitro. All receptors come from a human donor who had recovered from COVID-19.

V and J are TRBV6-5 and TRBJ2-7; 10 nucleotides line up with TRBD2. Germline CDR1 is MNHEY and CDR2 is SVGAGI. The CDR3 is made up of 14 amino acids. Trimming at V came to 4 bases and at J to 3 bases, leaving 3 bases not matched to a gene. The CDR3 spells CASSWTSGLYEQYF. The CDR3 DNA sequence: TGTGCCAGCAGTTGGACTAGCGGCCTCTACGAGCAGTACTTC.

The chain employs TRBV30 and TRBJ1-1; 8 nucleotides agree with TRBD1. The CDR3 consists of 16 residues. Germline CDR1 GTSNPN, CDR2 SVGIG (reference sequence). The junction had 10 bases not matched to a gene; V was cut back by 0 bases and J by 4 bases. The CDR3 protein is CAWSVLRTGFVTEAFF. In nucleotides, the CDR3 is TGTGCCTGGAGTGTATTAAGGACAGGGTTCGTCACTGAAGCTTTCTTT.

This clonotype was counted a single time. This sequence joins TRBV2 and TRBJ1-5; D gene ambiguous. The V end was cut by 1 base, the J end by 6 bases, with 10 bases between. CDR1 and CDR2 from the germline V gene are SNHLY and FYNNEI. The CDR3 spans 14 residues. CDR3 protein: CASSEGRLSQPQHF. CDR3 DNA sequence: TGTGCCAGCAGTGAAGGCCGACTCAGTCAGCCCCAGCATTTT.